Described below is a single TCR beta chain sequence and its context. This clonotype was detected ten times or more. Its antigen is currently not known. Per-base quality was not reported, and no clone a single base away is much larger than it. This sample is part of a study of early T cells in non-severe SARS-CoV-2 infection (dated by TCRdb to the early 2020s). Notes on the research overall: Because TCR sequencing was done on bulk RNA from unsorted whole blood, the alpha and beta chains could not be paired.

Overall study outcomes, separate from this receptor: Matching against VDJdb was skewed toward anti-spike CD8 responses, likely underestimated virus-specific expansions, and missed private and CD4 specificities.

A case-control design nested within a healthcare worker cohort in London, UK, was used, with weekly nasopharyngeal swab PCR tests and blood sampling performed. Healthcare workers were recruited during the week of the UK lockdown, between 23 and 31 March 2020, and followed weekly for up to about 15 weeks. The library was generated by 5' RACE. TCRdb lists the instrument as NextSeq 500. Unique molecular identifiers were attached to individual cDNA molecules in the TCR library protocol so that sequencing error and PCR bias could be corrected. TCR alpha and beta chains were both sequenced, and the abundances of alpha and beta sequences in each sample were closely correlated with each other. Per the authors' processing: Decombinator V4 was used to annotate the V gene, J gene and CDR3 of the TCR sequences. Expanded TCRs were defined as changing significantly between any two time points under a Poisson model with p below 0.0001. Abundances of TCRs were expressed as counts per million after normalisation to the total number of TCRs sequenced in each sample. MAIT TCRs were defined by TRAV1-2 paired with TRAJ12, TRAJ20 or TRAJ33, and iNKT TCRs by TRAV10 paired with TRAJ18. A search of VDJdb, accessed on 1 November 2021, was run for TCRs annotated to CMV, EBV and SARS-CoV-2, with TCRs annotated for multiple antigens excluded. TCRdb reworked the public reads: Q25 trimming with fastp, MiXCR clone assembly, productive beta chains retained. All rows with the same CDR3 protein become a single entry with the most common DNA and genes. The V and J calls follow TCRdb's processing rather than the paper's. This sample holds about 64,000 distinct CDR3 sequences; over 4% were observed only once. The top ten clonotypes cover approximately 4.9% of the sample.

Taken from cysteine to phenylalanine, the CDR3 has 17 residues. The retained sequence is limited to the CDR3, 51 bases, with the frame set at the first base. Via the germline V gene (reference sequence), CDR1 is SGHKS and CDR2 YYEKEE. The V and J ends are trimmed by 4 bases and 1 base, leaving 21 bases between them. The sample consisted of whole blood. The TCR sequence derives from an adult who was a healthcare worker with PCR-confirmed SARS-CoV-2 infection or an uninfected control (not recorded which). Recombination connected TRBV5-5 to TRBJ2-7; TRBD2 is perhaps the D gene, given 5 matching bases. The nucleotide sequence reads TGTGCCAGCAGCCCCCTGGGAGCAGGTACACCGTCCTACGAGCAGTACTTC. Translated, this gives CASSPLGAGTPSYEQYF.